What follows describes a single T cell receptor (beta chain). This clone occurred once. Its antigen remains undetermined. Base qualities are not recorded, but no much larger clone differs from it by a single base. As encoded in the germline V gene (reference sequence), CDR1 is SGHNT while CDR2 is YYREEE. Cut back by 5 bases and 2 bases, the V and J ends lie 15 bases apart. The CDR3, from cysteine to phenylalanine, totals 15 residues. The entry retains the CDR3 DNA only, 45 bases that are in frame from base 1. To sequence the TCRbeta CDR3 region, genomic DNA was isolated from the sorted cells. The immunoSEQ Assay was used for sequencing of TCRbeta CDR3 regions. Here the immuneACCESS table is served through TCRdb, limited to in-frame sequences with V and J called. Missing clones are a known gap in these copies; in checked studies unresolved V genes cover under half, and the rest lacks a known reason. This sample gives 82,000 or so clones in total; approximately 92% of them show up just once. The ten largest clonotypes hold roughly 0.65% of the sample.

Patients with autoimmune disease history or receiving systemic immunosuppression were excluded from the trial. Peripheral blood for TCR sequencing was drawn from every dose cohort at baseline, at cycle 4 day 1 and at cycle 7 day 1. Samples came from an open-label, multicenter, first-in-human phase I dose-escalation trial of ivuxolimab. The trial enrolled adults with locally advanced or metastatic head and neck squamous cell, hepatocellular, melanoma or renal cell carcinoma. Before TCR sequencing, CD4+ T cells and CD8+ T cells from peripheral blood were sorted into separate populations. The record originates from a study of OX40 agonist ivuxolimab in advanced cancers. About the investigation overall: Ivuxolimab was an agonistic, fully human IgG2 monoclonal antibody directed against OX40 (CD134), a costimulatory receptor. Intravenous ivuxolimab was administered to patients every 2 weeks at six dose levels: 0.01, 0.1, 0.3, 1.5, 3 and 10 mg/kg. Of the roughly 52 dose-escalation patients, hepatocellular carcinoma was present in approximately 20, melanoma in roughly 15, renal cell carcinoma in 9 and head and neck cancer in 9. In the dose-escalation cohort, 82.7% of patients were male, and the mean age was approximately 64 years, with a range of about 20 to 79. Prior anti-PD-1, anti-PD-L1 or anti-CTLA-4 therapy was permitted, and checkpoint inhibitors had been received by roughly 40% of dose-escalation patients. Partial responses occurred in three dose-escalation patients: two with cutaneous melanoma and one with hepatocellular carcinoma. The purpose of peripheral TCRbeta sequencing was to test whether ivuxolimab changed TCR sequence diversity and led to clonal T-cell expansion. The paper reports the monotherapy dose-escalation portion (N ≈ 50 patients) of the phase I ivuxolimab trial.

Study-wide findings and limitations: At doses of 0.1 to 3.0 mg/kg, clonal expansion of both CD4+ and CD8+ blood T cells was observed from baseline to week 6. After ivuxolimab, more expanded clones were found on average in CD8+ T cells than in CD4+ T cells. The antigen specificity of the clonally expanded peripheral T cells was not determined. Low levels of normalized T-cell clonal expansion were also shown by some nonresponding patients. In partial responders in the 0.1-3.0 mg/kg groups, normalized peripheral clonal expansion was found to be among the lowest, especially among CD8+ T cells.

The clonotype comes from an adult with an advanced solid tumor such as melanoma, head and neck, liver or kidney cancer. The chain employs TRBV5-4 and TRBJ2-3; the D gene is perhaps TRBD1, on 7 matching bases. The sequences come from CD4+ or CD8+ T cells sorted from blood, collected in a trial of the OX40 agonist ivuxolimab. The DNA is as follows: TGTGCCAGCAGACAAGACAGGGACTTCACAGATACGCAGTATTTT. Its protein is CASRQDRDFTDTQYF.